The 29 T cell receptor beta chains below were found in one sample sequenced in a study of PD-1 blockade in classical Hodgkin lymphoma. Clones were sequenced by immunoSEQ multiplex PCR, and TCRdb holds only the in-frame ones, with some missing. The profile covers 20,000 to 25,000 clones, with 60% to 80% appearing a single time and less than 20% taken by the ten largest. The time point denotes: cycle 4 day 1 (C4D1), after more than five weeks of nivolumab. Brentuximab vedotin exposure varied, and every patient relapsed after autologous stem cell transplantation. Material: peripheral blood mononuclear cells (PBMCs), obtained before the fourth cycle of nivolumab. These TCRs come from a human donor with classical Hodgkin lymphoma.

This sequence joins TRBV5-1 and TRBJ2-1; D remains unclear. V shed 4 bases and J shed 0 bases, with 11 bases lying between them. Germline CDR1 SGHRS, CDR2 YFSETQ. The CDR3 has 15 amino acids. The DNA for the CDR3 is TGCGCCAGCAGCGTGGACGGTAACTCCTACAATGAGCAGTTCTTC. Its translation: CASSVDGNSYNEQFF.

The chain employs TRBV4-3 and TRBJ1-2; D not certain. CDR1 LGHNA and CDR2 YSLEER come from the germline V gene. CDR3 length equals 14 residues. V was cut by 0 bases and J by 7 bases, with 12 bases left in between. The CDR3 sequence: CASSQDMFSGGYTF. CDR3 DNA: TGCGCCAGCAGCCAAGATATGTTTTCTGGTGGCTACACCTTC.

The J gene is TRBJ1-1, the V gene TRBV5-4; D may be TRBD1 (5 bases). The germline gives CDR1 SGHNT, CDR2 YYREEE (reference sequence). V lost 1 base, J lost 2 bases, and 9 bases lay in between. CDR3 length: 14 amino acids. The chain's CDR3 is CASSLRTINTEAFF. Here the CDR3 DNA reads TGTGCCAGCAGCTTGAGGACAATCAACACTGAAGCTTTCTTT.

This clone was recorded a few times. The chain is built from TRBV28 and TRBJ2-3, with D perhaps assigned TRBD1 or TRBD2 (7 bases each). This CDR3 has 16 amino acids. The V gene's germline CDR1 is MDHEN and CDR2 SYDVKM. V was shortened by 6 bases and J by 3 bases, with 19 bases between the two germline ends. CDR3 DNA sequence: TGTGCCAGCAGCCATCCAGGGGGGGCTGGGACAGATACGCAGTATTTT. Its translation: CASSHPGGAGTDTQYF.

The V and J genes are TRBV4-2 and TRBJ2-1, with TRBD2 identical over 13 bases. This CDR3 has 17 residues. V dropped 3 bases and J dropped 7; count of bases not matched to a gene: 9. Germline V CDR1 and CDR2: LGHNA, YNFKEQ. The CDR3 nucleotides are TGTGCCAGCAGCCAGTACCTTACTAGCGGGAGGGAGAATGAGCAGTTCTTC. Translating it yields CASSQYLTSGRENEQFF.

The chain is built from TRBV5-4 and TRBJ1-2; D ambiguous. Germline V CDR1 and CDR2: SGHNT, YYREEE (reference sequence). This CDR3 spans 13 amino acids. V was cut by 1 base and J by 5 bases, with 9 bases left in between. In DNA form, the CDR3 reads TGTGCCAGCAGCTTGTTTGCTTTTTATGGCTACACCTTC. This codes for CASSLFAFYGYTF.

The chain combines TRBV15 with TRBJ2-1; 7 nucleotides align to TRBD2. V shed 3 bases and J 4 bases; nucleotides not matched to a gene: 6. The CDR3 length is 15 residues. CDR1 is LNHNV, CDR2 YYDKDF, per germline (reference sequence). The CDR3 DNA reads TGTGCCACCAGCAGCCGGAGCGGGGTTTACAATGAGCAGTTCTTC. As protein: CATSSRSGVYNEQFF.

The chain carries TRBV5-1 and TRBJ2-3; D gene uncertain. Trimming removed 4 bases from V and 2 bases from J, with 17 bases in between. The CDR3 runs to 16 residues. The germline CDR1 and CDR2 sequences are SGHRS and YFSETQ. Here the CDR3 reads CASSPVGRPPTDTQYF. CDR3 nucleotides: TGCGCCAGCAGCCCGGTGGGTAGGCCCCCCACAGATACGCAGTATTTT.

The rearrangement links TRBV10-3 to TRBJ1-1; D unresolved. Germline V CDR1 and CDR2: ENHRY, SYGVKD. The ends were cut back, 0 bases at V and 1 base at J, with 9 bases in the middle. The CDR3 covers 15 residues. CDR3 nucleotides: TGTGCCATCAGTGAGTCCTTAGACAAGAACACTGAAGCTTTCTTT. This encodes CAISESLDKNTEAFF.

This clone came up a few times. The chain joins TRBV2 to TRBJ1-6; no clear D gene. The CDR3 loop spans 12 amino acids. In germline, CDR1 is SNHLY, CDR2 FYNNEI. The V end was cut by 3 bases, the J end by 13 bases, with 10 bases between. CDR3: CASSDIGFPLHF. CDR3 bases: TGTGCCAGCAGTGATATCGGTTTTCCCCTCCACTTT.

The chain recombines TRBV7-3 with TRBJ2-2; 7 nucleotides align to TRBD1. The CDR3 is 13 amino acids. V gave up 9 bases and J gave up 4 bases; unmatched junction bases: 5. Germline V gene data show CDR1 as SGHTA and CDR2 as FQGTGA. The CDR3 DNA is TGTGCCAGTCAGCCAGGGGGCACCGGGGAGCTGTTTTTT. Its translation: CASQPGGTGELFF.

The V gene is TRBV7-2, the J gene TRBJ2-1; 9 bases line up with TRBD1. This CDR3 is built from 15 residues. Trimming cost V 2 bases and J 9 bases; bases outside gene matches: 8. CDR1 SGHTA and CDR2 FQGNSA come from the germline V gene. CDR3 in DNA: TGTGCCAGCAGCTTACTAAAGACAGGGGGTAGTGAGCAGTTCTTC. Protein sequence: CASSLLKTGGSEQFF.

The rearrangement uses TRBV10-3 and TRBJ2-1; TRBD2 agrees at 14 bases. The CDR3 sequence is 15 residues long. Germline CDR1 and CDR2: ENHRY and SYGVKD. Unmatched junction bases numbered 6, after V lost 6 bases and J lost 8 bases. The CDR3 nucleotides read TGTGCCATCAGCCCGACTAGCGGGGGGGCACATGAGCAGTTCTTC. Translated: CAISPTSGGAHEQFF.

V and J are TRBV10-3 and TRBJ2-1, with D possibly TRBD2 on 5 matching bases. The V gene lost 3 bases and the J gene lost 3 bases, with 12 bases spanning the gap. The CDR3 covers 15 residues. CDR1 is ENHRY, CDR2 SYGVKD, per germline. The CDR3 sequence is CAISDSSSNYNEQFF. CDR3 nucleotides: TGTGCCATCAGTGACTCTAGCAGTAACTACAATGAGCAGTTCTTC.

This rearrangement joins TRBV6-1 to TRBJ2-3, with a possible D match to TRBD1 (5 bases). V gave up 4 bases and J gave up 2 bases, with 10 bases separating them. CDR3 length: 14 amino acids. Germline CDR1 MNHNS, CDR2 SASEGT. CDR3 in DNA: TGTGCCAGCAGTGTTCAGGGTATCACAGATACGCAGTATTTT. Translation gives CASSVQGITDTQYF.

The chain joins TRBV28 to TRBJ1-1; TRBD1 is a possible D gene (6 bases). V dropped 7 bases and J dropped 1 base, with 10 bases sitting between them. CDR1 MDHEN and CDR2 SYDVKM come from the germline V gene. The CDR3 is 13 amino acids. The CDR3 protein is CASIWGPNTEAFF. CDR3 coding DNA: TGTGCCAGCATATGGGGGCCGAACACTGAAGCTTTCTTT.

This clone has only one observation. The chain links TRBV28 to TRBJ2-3; D is ambiguous. Germline V gene lookup returns CDR1 MDHEN and CDR2 SYDVKM. The CDR3 covers 15 residues. Trimming cost V 6 bases and J 4 bases, with 17 bases left between them. Here the CDR3 reads CASRYSGPAPDTQYF. The CDR3 DNA reads TGTGCCAGCAGATACTCGGGCCCAGCCCCAGATACGCAGTATTTT.

About this clone itself: The junction differs from germline at one of its ends, possibly a read error. This sample also contains other DNA sequences that code for the same CDR3. The chain couples TRBV4-2 to TRBJ1-1; 8 bases are a match to TRBD1. In germline, CDR1 is LGHNA, CDR2 YNFKEQ. CDR3 length: 18 residues. The CDR3 DNA reads TGTGCCAGTAGCCAAGTCTCCAGGGGGCGTCTACGTGGCACTGAAGCTTTCTTT. Its protein product is CASSQVSRGRLRGTEAFF.

The chain combines TRBV6-5 with TRBJ1-1; 11 bases align to TRBD1. CDR3 length equals 15 residues. Germline CDR1 and CDR2: MNHEY and SVGAGI. Unmatched junction bases numbered 1, after V lost 0 bases and J lost 4 bases. CDR3 sequence (DNA): TGTGCCAGCAGTTACTCAGGGACAGGGGGCACTGAAGCTTTCTTT. Translation: CASSYSGTGGTEAFF.

V is TRBV9 and J is TRBJ2-7; D is possibly TRBD1 (5 bases). Trimming took off 4 bases at V and 6 bases at J, with 14 bases between the two ends. The CDR3 length is 13 residues. In germline, CDR1 is SGDLS, CDR2 YYNGEE. CDR3 DNA: TGTGCCAGCAGCCCGCAACAGGTTGGCGAGCAGTACTTC. It yields the protein CASSPQQVGEQYF.

V is TRBV4-3 and J is TRBJ1-1; D unresolved. CDR3 size: 13 residues. CDR1 LGHNA and CDR2 YSLEER come from the germline V gene. V shed 0 bases and J shed 5 bases, with 7 bases lying between them. The CDR3 coding sequence is TGCGCCAGCAGCCAAGATCTCCGGACTGAAGCTTTCTTT. Protein: CASSQDLRTEAFF.

A single count supports this clone. CDR3 DNA: TGCGCCAGCAGCCAAGGAGACAGGGTCCGGAATGGCTACACCTTC. This translates into CASSQGDRVRNGYTF. The V call is TRBV4-3, the J call TRBJ1-2, with TRBD1 matching over 7 bases. V lost 1 base, J lost 6 bases, and 8 bases stayed unmatched. Germline assignment: CDR1 LGHNA and CDR2 YSLEER. The CDR3 contains 15 residues.

V is TRBV10-3 and J is TRBJ1-3; possibly TRBD1 for D (6 bases). With 6 bases removed from V and 3 bases from J, the gap between germline ends came to 18 bases. This CDR3 is 16 amino acids long. Germline V CDR1 and CDR2: ENHRY, SYGVKD. The CDR3 here is CAISQEQGWSGNTIYF. In DNA, the CDR3 is TGTGCCATCAGCCAAGAACAGGGTTGGAGTGGAAACACCATATATTTT.

The CDR3 nucleotides are TGCGCCAGCAGCGCAGGGACAGGGGGATTAAGCTATGGCTACACCTTC. It encodes CASSAGTGGLSYGYTF. The chain carries TRBV4-3 and TRBJ1-2, with 11 bases matching TRBD1. J lost 4 bases, V lost 5 bases, and 9 bases had no gene match. Per germline, CDR1 LGHNA and CDR2 YSLEER. CDR3 length: 16 amino acids.

V gene TRBV15 combines with J gene TRBJ2-4, with D perhaps TRBD1 (6 bases). Germline loops: CDR1 LNHNV, CDR2 YYDKDF (reference sequence). The germline V and J ends were trimmed by 4 bases and 0 bases, with 16 bases remaining between them. CDR3 length: 17 residues. CDR3 residues: CATSNLAGTIAKNIQYF. CDR3 in DNA: TGTGCCACCAGCAACTTAGCCGGGACAATAGCCAAAAACATTCAGTACTTC.

In DNA form, the CDR3 reads TGTGCCACAACCCCGGGGGGGCGGGTAGATACGCAGTATTTT. It is translated as CATTPGGRVDTQYF. V is TRBV2 and J is TRBJ2-3, with 8 positions matching TRBD2. The CDR3 runs 14 residues. V lost 10 bases and J lost 5; bases outside the gene matches: 11. CDR1 SNHLY and CDR2 FYNNEI come from the germline V gene.

The rearrangement uses TRBV13 and TRBJ2-7; D not resolved. V was trimmed by 0 bases and J by 0 bases, leaving 6 bases between them. This CDR3 contains 14 residues. In germline, CDR1 is PRHDT, CDR2 FYEKMQ (reference sequence). CDR3 coding DNA: TGTGCCAGCAGCTTAGGAGGATTCTCCTACGAGCAGTACTTC. Its protein is CASSLGGFSYEQYF.

The chain links TRBV30 to TRBJ1-2; TRBD1 agrees at 8 bases. Trimming cost V 3 bases and J 3 bases; bases outside gene matches: 15. Germline CDR1 is GTSNPN and CDR2 is SVGIG (reference sequence). The CDR3 has 17 amino acids. The CDR3 loop reads CAWSGQGALHWDYGYTF. The CDR3 region has the DNA TGTGCCTGGAGCGGTCAGGGGGCGTTACACTGGGACTATGGCTACACCTTC.

The table lists this clone with a few counts. The chain couples TRBV5-6 to TRBJ2-1; 12 bases agree with TRBD2. Germline V CDR1 and CDR2: SGHDT, YYEEEE. The CDR3 extends over 17 amino acids. The V segment lost 4 bases and the J segment 9 bases; nucleotides outside the gene matches: 14. The CDR3 sequence is CASSPLLGTSGRGEQFF. CDR3 bases: TGTGCCAGCAGCCCCCTGCTCGGGACTAGCGGGCGGGGTGAGCAGTTCTTC.